This T cell receptor beta chain was captured by sequencing in a study of blood T cell repertoires in COVID-19. The length of the CDR3 is 13 residues. The germline CDR1 and CDR2 sequences are SGHDT and YYEEEE. The germline V and J ends were trimmed by 2 bases and 2 bases, with 7 bases remaining between them. Sequencing used immunoSEQ multiplex PCR; TCRdb keeps in-frame clones, though not all of them. Among 90,000 to 150,000 clones listed, 75% to 85% were seen once. The sequenced material came from peripheral blood. The sequence derives from a woman older than 75 with acute or convalescent COVID-19. The chain employs TRBV5-6 and TRBJ2-5; no clear D gene. This CDR3 is CASSFMRQETQYF. The CDR3 DNA reads as TGTGCCAGCAGCTTCATGCGGCAAGAGACCCAGTACTTC.